The 13 T cell receptor beta chains given below trace back to one sample, sequenced in a study of monozygotic twins with inflammatory bowel disease. TCRdb reanalyzed the 5' RACE reads and collapses them to one entry per CDR3 protein, without DNA. The listing contains about 300,000 distinct CDR3 sequences. Sequenced material: blood. The receptors originated from a human donor with ulcerative colitis or Crohn's disease, or a healthy co-twin of an affected twin (not recorded which).

The genes are TRBV30 and TRBJ2-5; TCRdb's assignment of TRBD1 cannot be checked, as there is no DNA. Germline CDR1 reads GTSNPN; CDR2 reads SVGIG (reference sequence). The CDR3 length is 12 residues. CDR3 amino acids: CAWSDAGPPPVF.

This sequence joins TRBV20-1 and TRBJ2-3; without DNA, the TCRdb call of TRBD2 cannot be checked. The V gene's germline CDR1 is DFQATT and CDR2 SNEGSKA (reference sequence). The CDR3 contains 17 residues. The CDR3 here is CSASAGLAGVIADTQYF.

The V call is TRBV7-9, the J call TRBJ2-1; no DNA is available, so the TRBD2 call from TCRdb remains unchecked. This CDR3 is 15 amino acids long. Germline lookup yields CDR1 SEHNR and CDR2 FQNEAQ (reference sequence). CDR3 loop: CASTPLGGSTYEQFF.

The J gene is TRBJ2-6, the V gene TRBV12-3 or TRBV12-4; as DNA is missing, the TRBD1 call by TCRdb cannot be tested. The CDR3 has 17 residues. The CDR3 is CASRPGQGAAGANVLTF.

CDR3 protein: CASSLSPSSYNSPLHF. The rearrangement links TRBV5-6 to TRBJ1-6. The CDR3 loop spans 16 amino acids. Germline CDR1 reads SGHDT; CDR2 reads YYEEEE. Combining the CDR3 with reference TRBV5-6 and TRBJ1-6 gives the whole variable domain DAGVTQSPTHLIKTRGQQVTLRCSPKSGHDTVSWYQQALGQGPQFIFQYYEEEERQRGNFPDRFSGHQFPNYSSELNVNALLLGDSALYLCASSLSPSSYNSPLHFGNGTRLTVT.

J is TRBJ2-5 and V is TRBV12-3 or TRBV12-4; the D call of TRBD1 rests on TCRdb alone, since no DNA is present to check it. This CDR3 has 15 amino acids. The CDR3 sequence is CASRRTRGGGETQYF.

The CDR3 spells CASSQGRKGDNEQFF. The chain uses TRBV4-2 and TRBJ2-1; the TRBD1 assignment by TCRdb is unverifiable without DNA. CDR3 size: 15 residues. Germline CDR1 and CDR2: LGHNA and YNFKEQ.

The CDR3 sequence is CASSLVFPGQETQYF. The chain carries TRBV7-9 and TRBJ2-5; checking the TCRdb D call of TRBD1 is not possible without DNA. The CDR3 totals 15 residues. Germline values: CDR1 SEHNR, CDR2 FQNEAQ (reference sequence).

V usage is TRBV5-1 and J usage is TRBJ2-3; the TCRdb D gene call, TRBD2, has no DNA to confirm it. The CDR3 length is 14 residues. CDR1 and CDR2 (germline): SGHRS, YFSETQ. CDR3 region: CASSLWGGEDTQYF.

This chain joins TRBV20-1 and TRBJ2-7. The CDR3 runs to 13 residues. Germline assignment: CDR1 DFQATT and CDR2 SNEGSKA (reference sequence). The CDR3 reads CSASETSIHEQYF.

The V gene is TRBV10-3, the J gene TRBJ2-7; lacking DNA, the TRBD1 call made by TCRdb goes unchecked. Germline CDR1 reads ENHRY; CDR2 reads SYGVKD. The CDR3 is 15 amino acids. The CDR3 spells CAISESRDRGNEQYF.

The chain has TRBV9 and TRBJ2-4; the D gene TCRdb calls, TRBD2, cannot be checked with no DNA. The CDR3 length is 16 residues. Looked up from germline, CDR1 is SGDLS and CDR2 is YYNGEE. The chain's CDR3 is CASSVGPGGPVNIQYF.

This chain joins TRBV20-1 and TRBJ2-1; TCRdb picks TRBD2, but there is no DNA to check that call. Germline V lookup: CDR1 DFQATT, CDR2 SNEGSKA (reference sequence). The CDR3 is made up of 11 amino acids. CDR3 amino acids: CSAGGGLAQFF.